These T cell receptor beta chains were read from a single sample in a study of long-term antiretroviral therapy in people with HIV. Data came from immunoSEQ multiplex PCR; TCRdb stores just in-frame clones and leaves some out. The sample holds over 30,000 clones; approximately 84% are singletons and the top ten take approximately 8.4%. The sequencing here drew on unsorted PBMCs, taken 3.1 years after starting antiretroviral therapy. The receptors derive from a woman between 45 and 65 years old with HIV. The CDR3 runs from the conserved cysteine through the conserved F or W. The D gene is left open where the match is weak. Only part of the rows carry a size: once, few, many, or a class if the clone is expanded.

v_gene	j_gene	abundance	d_gene	CDR3aa	CDR3nt
TRBV6-6	TRBJ1-2	.	.	CASSPQTGGSYGYTF	TGTGCCAGCAGCCCACAGACAGGAGGGAGCTATGGCTACACCTTC
TRBV7-2	TRBJ2-1	.	.	CASSFGGSYNEQFF	TGTGCCAGCAGCTTTGGAGGGTCCTACAATGAGCAGTTCTTC
TRBV6-5	TRBJ1-1	.	.	CASSYSWTLNTEAFF	TGTGCCAGCAGTTACTCCTGGACATTGAACACTGAAGCTTTCTTT
TRBV11-3	TRBJ2-2	.	.	CASSLKVNTGELFF	TGTGCCAGCAGCTTGAAAGTTAACACCGGGGAGCTGTTTTTT
TRBV7-2	TRBJ1-1	.	.	CASSKVSAATEAFF	TGTGCCAGCAGCAAGGTTTCAGCCGCGACTGAAGCTTTCTTT
TRBV5-1	TRBJ2-6	.	.	CASSLDSGANVLTF	TGCGCCAGCAGCTTGGATTCTGGGGCCAACGTCCTGACTTTC
TRBV2	TRBJ2-1	once	TRBD2	CASSEARTSSLYNEQFF	TGTGCCAGCAGTGAAGCCCGGACTAGTTCACTCTACAATGAGCAGTTCTTC
TRBV6-5	TRBJ2-2	.	.	CASRDYNRVAGELFF	TGTGCCAGCAGGGACTATAACAGGGTGGCCGGGGAGCTGTTTTTT
TRBV6-7	TRBJ1-2	.	.	CASSYSAEGYTF	TGTGCCAGCAGTTACTCCGCGGAGGGCTACACCTTC
TRBV9	TRBJ1-2	.	.	CASSGYGYTF	TGTGCCAGCAGCGGCTATGGCTACACCTTC